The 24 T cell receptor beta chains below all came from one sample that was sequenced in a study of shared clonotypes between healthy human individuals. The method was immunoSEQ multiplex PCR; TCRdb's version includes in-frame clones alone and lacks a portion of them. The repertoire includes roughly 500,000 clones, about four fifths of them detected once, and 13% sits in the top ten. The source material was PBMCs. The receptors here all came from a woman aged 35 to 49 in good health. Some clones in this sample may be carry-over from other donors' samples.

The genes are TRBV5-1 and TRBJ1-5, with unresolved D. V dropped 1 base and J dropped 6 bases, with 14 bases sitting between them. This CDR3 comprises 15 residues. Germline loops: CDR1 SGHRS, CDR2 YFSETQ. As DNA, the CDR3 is TGCGCCAGCAGCTTGAGCGGCAGTCAACTTCAGCCCCAGCATTTT. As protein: CASSLSGSQLQPQHF.

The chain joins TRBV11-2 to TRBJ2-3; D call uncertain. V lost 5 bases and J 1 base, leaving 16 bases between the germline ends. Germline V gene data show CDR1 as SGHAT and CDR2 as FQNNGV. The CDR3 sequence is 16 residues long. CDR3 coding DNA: TGTGCCAGCAGCGCCATAGGAGTGCCTCGCACAGATACGCAGTATTTT. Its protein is CASSAIGVPRTDTQYF.

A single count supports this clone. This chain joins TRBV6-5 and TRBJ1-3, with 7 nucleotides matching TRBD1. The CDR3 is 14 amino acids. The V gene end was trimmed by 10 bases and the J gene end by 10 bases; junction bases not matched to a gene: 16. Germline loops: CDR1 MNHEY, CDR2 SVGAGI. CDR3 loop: CATRDRAMSGTIYF. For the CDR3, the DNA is TGTGCCACCCGTGACAGGGCGATGTCGGGGACCATATATTTT.

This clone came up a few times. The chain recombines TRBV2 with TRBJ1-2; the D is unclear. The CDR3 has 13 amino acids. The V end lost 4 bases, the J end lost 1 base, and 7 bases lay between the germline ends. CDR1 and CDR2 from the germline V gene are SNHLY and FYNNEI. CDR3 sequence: CASSAGGNYGYTF. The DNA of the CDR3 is TGTGCCAGCAGTGCCGGCGGTAACTATGGCTACACCTTC.

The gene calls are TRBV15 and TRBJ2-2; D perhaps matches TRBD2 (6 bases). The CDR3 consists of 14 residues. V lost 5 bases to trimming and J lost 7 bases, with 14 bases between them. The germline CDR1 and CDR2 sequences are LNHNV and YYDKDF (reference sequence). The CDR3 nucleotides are TGTGCCACCAGCTATTTGCGGGAATACGGGGAGCTGTTTTTT. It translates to CATSYLREYGELFF.

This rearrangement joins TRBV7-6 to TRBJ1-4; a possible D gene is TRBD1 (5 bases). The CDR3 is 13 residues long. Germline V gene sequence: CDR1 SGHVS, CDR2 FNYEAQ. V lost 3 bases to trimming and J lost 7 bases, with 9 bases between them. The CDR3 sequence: CASSFGTSEKLFF. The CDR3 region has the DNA TGTGCCAGCAGCTTCGGGACCAGTGAAAAACTGTTTTTT.

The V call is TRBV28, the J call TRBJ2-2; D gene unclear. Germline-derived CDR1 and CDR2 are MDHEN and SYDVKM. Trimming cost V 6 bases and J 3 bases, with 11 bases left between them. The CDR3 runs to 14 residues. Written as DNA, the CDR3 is TGTGCCAGCAGGTCCACTGGGGACACCGGGGAGCTGTTTTTT. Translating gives CASRSTGDTGELFF.

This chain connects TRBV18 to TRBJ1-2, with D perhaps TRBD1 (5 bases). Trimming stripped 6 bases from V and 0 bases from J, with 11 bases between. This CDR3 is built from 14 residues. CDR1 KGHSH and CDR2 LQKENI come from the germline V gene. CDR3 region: CASSDSVANYGYTF. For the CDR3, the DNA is TGTGCCAGCTCCGACAGTGTTGCTAACTATGGCTACACCTTC.

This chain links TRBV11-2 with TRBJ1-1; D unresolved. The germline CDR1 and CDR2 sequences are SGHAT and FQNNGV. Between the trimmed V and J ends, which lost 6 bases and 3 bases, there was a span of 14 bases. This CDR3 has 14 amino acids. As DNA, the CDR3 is TGTGCCAGCAGATTATACGACGGCTACACTGAAGCTTTCTTT. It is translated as CASRLYDGYTEAFF.

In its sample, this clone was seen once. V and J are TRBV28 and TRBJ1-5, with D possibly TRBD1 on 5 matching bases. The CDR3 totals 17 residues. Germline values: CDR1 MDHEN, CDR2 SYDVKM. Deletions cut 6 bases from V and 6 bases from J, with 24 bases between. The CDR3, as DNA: TGTGCCAGCAGCCTGACCGGGTGGGGCCTCGGGATTCAGCCCCAGCATTTT. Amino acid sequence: CASSLTGWGLGIQPQHF.

CDR3: CASRRLLQNTEAFF. The CDR3, as DNA: TGTGCCAGCAGGCGGCTACTGCAGAACACTGAAGCTTTCTTT. The genes are TRBV28 and TRBJ1-1; no reliable D call. The V and J ends lost 6 bases and 1 base respectively, with 12 bases between them. Germline values: CDR1 MDHEN, CDR2 SYDVKM. The CDR3 extends over 14 amino acids.

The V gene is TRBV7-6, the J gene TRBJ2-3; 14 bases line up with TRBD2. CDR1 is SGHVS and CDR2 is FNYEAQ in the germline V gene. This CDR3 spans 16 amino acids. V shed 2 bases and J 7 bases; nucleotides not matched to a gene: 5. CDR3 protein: CASSLFGTSGSNTQYF. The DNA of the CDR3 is TGTGCCAGCAGCTTATTTGGGACTAGCGGGAGTAATACGCAGTATTTT. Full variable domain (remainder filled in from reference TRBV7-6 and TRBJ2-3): GAGVSQSPRYKVTKRGQDVALRCDPISGHVSLYWYRQALGQGPEFLTYFNYEAQQDKSGLPNDRFSAERPEGSISTLTIQRTEQRDSAMYRCASSLFGTSGSNTQYFGPGTRLTVL.

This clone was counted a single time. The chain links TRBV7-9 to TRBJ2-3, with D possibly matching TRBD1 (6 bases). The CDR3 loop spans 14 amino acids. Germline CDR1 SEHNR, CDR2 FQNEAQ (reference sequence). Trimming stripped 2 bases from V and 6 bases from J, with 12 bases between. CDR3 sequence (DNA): TGTGCCAGCAGCTTACTTCCTAGGGGGGATACGCAGTATTTT. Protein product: CASSLLPRGDTQYF. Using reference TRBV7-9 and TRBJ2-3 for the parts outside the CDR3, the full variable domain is DTGVSQNPRHKITKRGQNVTFRCDPISEHNRLYWYRQTLGQGPEFLTYFQNEAQLEKSRLLSDRFSAERPKGSFSTLEIQRTEQGDSAMYLCASSLLPRGDTQYFGPGTRLTVL.

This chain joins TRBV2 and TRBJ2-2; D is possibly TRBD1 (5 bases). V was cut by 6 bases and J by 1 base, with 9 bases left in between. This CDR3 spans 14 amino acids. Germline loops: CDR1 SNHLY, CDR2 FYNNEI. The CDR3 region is CASSARGNTGELFF. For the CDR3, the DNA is TGTGCCAGCAGCGCTAGGGGGAACACCGGGGAGCTGTTTTTT.

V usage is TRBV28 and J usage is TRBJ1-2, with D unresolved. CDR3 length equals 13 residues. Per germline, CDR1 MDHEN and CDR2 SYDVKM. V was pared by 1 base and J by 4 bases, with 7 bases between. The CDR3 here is CASSLSQTYGYTF. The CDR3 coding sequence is TGTGCCAGCAGTTTATCACAGACCTATGGCTACACCTTC.

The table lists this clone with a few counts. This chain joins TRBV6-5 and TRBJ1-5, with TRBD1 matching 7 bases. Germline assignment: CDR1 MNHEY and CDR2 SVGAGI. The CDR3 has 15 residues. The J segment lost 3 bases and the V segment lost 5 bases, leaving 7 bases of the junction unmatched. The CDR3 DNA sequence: TGTGCCAGCAGTGCACAGGGGCGATCCAATCAGCCCCAGCATTTT. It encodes CASSAQGRSNQPQHF.

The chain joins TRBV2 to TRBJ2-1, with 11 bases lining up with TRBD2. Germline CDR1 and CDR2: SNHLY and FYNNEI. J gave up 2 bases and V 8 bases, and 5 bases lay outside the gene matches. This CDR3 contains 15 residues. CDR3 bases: TGTGCCAGCGCTGTACTAGCGGGGGCCTACAATGAGCAGTTCTTC. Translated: CASAVLAGAYNEQFF.

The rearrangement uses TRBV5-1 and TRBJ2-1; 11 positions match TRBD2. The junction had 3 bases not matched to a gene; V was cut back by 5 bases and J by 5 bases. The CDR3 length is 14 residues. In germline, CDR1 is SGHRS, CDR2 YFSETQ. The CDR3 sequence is CASRGLAVDNEQFF. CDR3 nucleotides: TGCGCCAGCAGGGGACTAGCGGTCGACAATGAGCAGTTCTTC.

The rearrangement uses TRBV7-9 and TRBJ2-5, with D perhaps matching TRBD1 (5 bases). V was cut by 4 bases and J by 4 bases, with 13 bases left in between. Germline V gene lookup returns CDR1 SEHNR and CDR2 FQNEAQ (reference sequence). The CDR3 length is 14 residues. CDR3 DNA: TGTGCCAGCAGCTCCAGGGTATCGGGAGAGACCCAGTACTTC. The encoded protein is CASSSRVSGETQYF.

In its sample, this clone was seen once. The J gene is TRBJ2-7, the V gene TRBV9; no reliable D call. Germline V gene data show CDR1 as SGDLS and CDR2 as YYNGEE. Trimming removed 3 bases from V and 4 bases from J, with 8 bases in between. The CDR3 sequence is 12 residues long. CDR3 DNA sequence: TGTGCCAGCAGCGCCACCGAGTACGAGCAGTACTTC. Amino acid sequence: CASSATEYEQYF.

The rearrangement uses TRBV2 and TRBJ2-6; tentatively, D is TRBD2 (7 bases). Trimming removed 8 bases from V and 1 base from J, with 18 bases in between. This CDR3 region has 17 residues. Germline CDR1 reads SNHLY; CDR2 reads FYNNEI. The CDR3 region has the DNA TGTGCCAGCGCCGTCAGGGGAGGGTGGTCTGGGGCCAACGTCCTGACTTTC. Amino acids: CASAVRGGWSGANVLTF.

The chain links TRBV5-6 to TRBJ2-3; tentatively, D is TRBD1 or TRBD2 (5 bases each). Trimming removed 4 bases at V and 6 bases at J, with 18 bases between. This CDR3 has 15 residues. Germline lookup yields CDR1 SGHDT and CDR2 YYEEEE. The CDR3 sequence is CASSHVNGKGDTQYF. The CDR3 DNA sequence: TGTGCCAGCAGCCATGTGAACGGGAAGGGGGATACGCAGTATTTT.

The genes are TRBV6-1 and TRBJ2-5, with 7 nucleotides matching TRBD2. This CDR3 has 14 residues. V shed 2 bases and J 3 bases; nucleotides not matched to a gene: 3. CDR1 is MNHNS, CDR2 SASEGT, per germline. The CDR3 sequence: CASSEMGGKETQYF. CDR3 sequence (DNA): TGTGCCAGCAGTGAAATGGGAGGGAAAGAGACCCAGTACTTC.

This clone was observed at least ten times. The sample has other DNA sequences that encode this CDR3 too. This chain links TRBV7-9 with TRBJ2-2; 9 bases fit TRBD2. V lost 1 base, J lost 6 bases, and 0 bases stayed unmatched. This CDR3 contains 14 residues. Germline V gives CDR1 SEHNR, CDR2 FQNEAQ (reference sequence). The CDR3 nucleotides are TGTGCCAGCAGCTTAGGACTAGCGGCCGGGGAGCTGTTTTTT. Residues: CASSLGLAAGELFF.